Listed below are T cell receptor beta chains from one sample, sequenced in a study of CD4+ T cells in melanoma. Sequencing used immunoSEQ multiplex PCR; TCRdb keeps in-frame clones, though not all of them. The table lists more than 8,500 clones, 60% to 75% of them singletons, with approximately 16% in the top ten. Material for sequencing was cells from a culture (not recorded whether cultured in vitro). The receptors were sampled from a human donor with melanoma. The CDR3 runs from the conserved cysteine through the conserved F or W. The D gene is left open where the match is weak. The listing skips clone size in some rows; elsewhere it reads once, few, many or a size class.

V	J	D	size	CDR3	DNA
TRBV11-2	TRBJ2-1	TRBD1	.	CASSQGDRRYNEQFF	TGTGCCAGCAGCCAGGGGGACCGCCGATACAATGAGCAGTTCTTC
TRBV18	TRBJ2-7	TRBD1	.	CASSPPGQGAYEQYF	TGTGCCAGCTCACCACCGGGACAGGGGGCCTACGAGCAGTACTTC
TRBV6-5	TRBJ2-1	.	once	CASSYSVGGDEQFF	TGTGCCAGCAGTTACTCTGTTGGCGGCGATGAGCAGTTCTTC
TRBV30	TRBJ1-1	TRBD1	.	CARTGARNTEAFF	TGTGCCCGCACAGGGGCACGGAACACTGAAGCTTTCTTT
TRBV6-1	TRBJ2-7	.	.	CASSPDRLGEQYF	TGTGCCAGCAGCCCCGACCGTTTAGGGGAGCAGTACTTC
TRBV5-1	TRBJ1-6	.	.	CASSLGPRGNSPLHF	TGCGCCAGCAGCTTGGGTCCTCGGGGAAATTCACCCCTCCACTTT
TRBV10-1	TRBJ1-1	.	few	CASSDSTLNTEAFF	TGCGCCAGCAGTGACTCGACGTTGAACACTGAAGCTTTCTTT
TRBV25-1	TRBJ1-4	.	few	CASRGQGGSSRKLFF	TGTGCCAGCAGGGGGCAGGGAGGGTCTTCAAGGAAACTGTTTTTT
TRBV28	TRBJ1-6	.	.	CASRGIESPLHF	TGTGCGAGTCGGGGGATTGAGTCACCCCTCCACTTT
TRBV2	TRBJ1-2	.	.	CASSEASGGGHGYTF	TGTGCCAGCAGTGAAGCTTCGGGAGGGGGACACGGCTACACCTTC
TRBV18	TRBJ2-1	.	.	CASSPVPGYEQFF	TGTGCCAGCTCACCGGTCCCAGGGTATGAGCAGTTCTTC
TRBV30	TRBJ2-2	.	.	CAWSALGQTDTGELFF	TGTGCCTGGAGTGCCCTAGGACAGACGGACACCGGGGAGCTGTTTTTT
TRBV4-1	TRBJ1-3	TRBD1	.	CASSQGAQGAIGNTIYF	TGCGCCAGCAGCCAAGGGGCACAGGGGGCAATTGGAAACACCATATATTTT
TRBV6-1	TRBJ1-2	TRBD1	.	CASSGPTGASHIVYGYTF	TGTGCCAGCAGTGGCCCAACAGGGGCCTCCCATATCGTCTATGGCTACACCTTC
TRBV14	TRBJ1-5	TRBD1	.	CASSTSPGQGASGNQPQHF	TGTGCCAGCAGCACTTCTCCGGGACAGGGGGCAAGCGGCAATCAGCCCCAGCATTTT
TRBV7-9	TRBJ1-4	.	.	CASSRKAGLDEKLFF	TGTGCCAGCAGCCGCAAGGCTGGGCTAGACGAAAAACTGTTTTTT
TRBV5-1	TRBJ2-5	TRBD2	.	CASSLTSGAQETQYF	TGCGCCAGCAGTCTCACTAGCGGGGCCCAAGAGACCCAGTACTTC
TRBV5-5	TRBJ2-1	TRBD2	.	CASSGGAGRSYNEQFF	TGTGCCAGCAGCGGAGGAGCGGGGCGATCGTACAATGAGCAGTTCTTC
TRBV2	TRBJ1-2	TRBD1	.	CASGDTGAGYGYTF	TGTGCCAGCGGGGATACAGGGGCTGGGTATGGCTACACCTTC
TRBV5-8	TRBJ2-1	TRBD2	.	CASSSRLAGYNEQFF	TGTGCCAGCAGCTCGAGACTAGCGGGCTACAATGAGCAGTTCTTC
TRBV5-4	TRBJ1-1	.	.	CASSSDDYTEAFF	TGTGCCAGCAGCTCGGACGATTACACTGAAGCTTTCTTT
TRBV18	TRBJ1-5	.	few	CASSSQGGGQPQHF	TGTGCCAGCTCATCACAGGGTGGGGGTCAGCCCCAGCATTTT
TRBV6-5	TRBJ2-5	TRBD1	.	CASSYLPGGVGETQYF	TGTGCCAGCAGTTACCTCCCAGGGGGCGTAGGTGAGACCCAGTACTTC
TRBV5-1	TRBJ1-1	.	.	CASSLAVSRVNTEAFF	TGCGCCAGCAGCTTGGCCGTTTCCCGGGTGAACACTGAAGCTTTCTTT
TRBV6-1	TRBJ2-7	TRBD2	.	CASRASGLSGEQYF	TGTGCCAGCAGAGCTAGCGGGCTCTCTGGCGAGCAGTACTTC
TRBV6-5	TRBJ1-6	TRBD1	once	CASSPGTGAYSPLHF	TGTGCCAGCAGTCCAGGGACAGGGGCTTATTCACCCCTCCACTTT
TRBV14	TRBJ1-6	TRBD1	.	CASSLGPGQDSPLHF	TGTGCCAGCAGCCTTGGGCCGGGACAGGATTCACCCCTCCACTTT
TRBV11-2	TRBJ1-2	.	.	CASSSYRSRDYGYTF	TGTGCCAGCAGCTCATACAGGTCCCGAGACTATGGCTACACCTTC
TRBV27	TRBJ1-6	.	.	CASSFQGSDSPLHF	TGTGCCAGCAGTTTCCAGGGTAGTGATTCACCCCTCCACTTT
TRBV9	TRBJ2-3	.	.	CASSAKGQLAPKSPSTDTQYF	TGTGCCAGCAGCGCTAAGGGGCAACTAGCTCCGAAGTCACCTAGCACAGATACGCAGTATTTT
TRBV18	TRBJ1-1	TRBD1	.	CASSPLQGMNTEAFF	TGTGCCAGCTCACCCCTACAGGGGATGAACACTGAAGCTTTCTTT
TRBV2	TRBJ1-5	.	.	CASSWQGRINQPQHF	TGTGCCAGCAGCTGGCAGGGGAGGATCAATCAGCCCCAGCATTTT
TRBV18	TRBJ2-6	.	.	CASSPQYSGANVLTF	TGTGCCAGCTCACCCCAGTACTCTGGGGCCAACGTCCTGACTTTC
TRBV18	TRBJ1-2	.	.	CASSPTAVDYGYTF	TGTGCCAGCTCACCAACTGCAGTGGACTATGGCTACACCTTC
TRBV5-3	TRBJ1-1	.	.	CASSQGGGWNTEAFF	TGTGCCAGCAGCCAAGGGGGGGGATGGAACACTGAAGCTTTCTTT
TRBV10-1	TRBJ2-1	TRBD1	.	CASRQQGNHVANEQFF	TGCGCCAGCAGGCAACAGGGGAATCATGTAGCCAATGAGCAGTTCTTC
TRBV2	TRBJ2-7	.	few	CASTIPLSYEQYF	TGTGCCAGCACCATCCCGTTATCCTACGAGCAGTACTTC
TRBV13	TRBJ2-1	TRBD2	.	CASSLRTSAANEQFF	TGTGCCAGCAGCTTAAGGACTAGCGCCGCCAATGAGCAGTTCTTC
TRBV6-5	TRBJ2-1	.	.	CASSYGQAQFF	TGTGCCAGCAGTTATGGGCAAGCGCAGTTCTTC
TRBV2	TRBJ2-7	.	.	CASSGVGARYEQYF	TGTGCCAGCAGTGGGGTGGGAGCTAGATACGAGCAGTACTTC